The 30 T cell receptor beta chains presented below share a single source sample, sequenced in a study of cytomegalovirus exposure and HLA in healthy donors. 60 Vbeta and 13 Jbeta primers were used in PCR. Method: immunoSEQ multiplex PCR; TCRdb's copy keeps in-frame clones and lacks some. The sample shows some 200,000 clones, roughly 80% of them seen only once. Input material: PBMCs. The source is a woman younger than 30 in good health and CMV-seronegative.

V and J are TRBV28 and TRBJ1-2; TRBD1 matches 10 bases. The germline CDR1 and CDR2 sequences are MDHEN and SYDVKM. J lost 4 bases, V lost 5 bases, and 7 bases had no gene match. This CDR3 is 15 amino acids long. CDR3 protein: CASSEDRGLSYGYTF. The DNA of the CDR3 is TGTGCCAGCAGTGAAGACAGGGGGCTGAGCTATGGCTACACCTTC.

The V gene is TRBV19, the J gene TRBJ2-1; 8 bases are a match to TRBD2. The CDR3 is made up of 16 amino acids. Unmatched junction bases numbered 6, after V lost 3 bases and J lost 2 bases. The germline gives CDR1 LNHDA, CDR2 SQIVND (reference sequence). For the CDR3, the DNA is TGTGCCAGTAGTATTAAGCGACTAGCGACCTACAATGAGCAGTTCTTC. Translating gives CASSIKRLATYNEQFF.

CDR3 in DNA: TGTGCCAGCTCAAGGTACGCGGTGCGACGCTCCTACAATGAGCAGTTCTTC. Protein product: CASSRYAVRRSYNEQFF. This chain joins TRBV18 and TRBJ2-1; D is undetermined. The CDR3 runs 17 residues. Trimming stripped 5 bases from V and 0 bases from J, with 17 bases between. Germline lookup yields CDR1 KGHSH and CDR2 LQKENI. Looking up the rest from reference TRBV18 and TRBJ2-1 gives the full variable domain: NAGVMQNPRHLVRRRGQEARLRCSPMKGHSHVYWYRQLPEEGLKFMVYLQKENIIDESGMPKERFSAEFPKEGPSILRIQQVVRGDSAAYFCASSRYAVRRSYNEQFFGPGTRLTVL.

This chain uses TRBV30 with TRBJ2-1; TRBD2 aligns across 12 bases. The trim removed 6 bases at V and 0 bases at J, leaving 3 bases unmatched. Germline CDR1 is GTSNPN and CDR2 is SVGIG (reference sequence). The CDR3 length is 15 residues. The CDR3 loop is CACGLAGSSYNEQFF. CDR3 sequence (DNA): TGTGCCTGCGGACTAGCGGGAAGCTCCTACAATGAGCAGTTCTTC.

This chain links TRBV19 with TRBJ2-2, with D possibly TRBD1 on 5 matching bases. Trimming cost V 3 bases and J 7 bases, with 12 bases left between them. This CDR3 is built from 14 residues. Germline V gene data show CDR1 as LNHDA and CDR2 as SQIVND (reference sequence). As DNA, the CDR3 is TGTGCCAGTAGTATCCGTCAGGGCAGCGGGGAGCTGTTTTTT. It codes for CASSIRQGSGELFF.

The rearrangement uses TRBV14 and TRBJ2-1, with 9 bases lining up with TRBD2. This CDR3 spans 15 amino acids. V shed 3 bases and J 9 bases; nucleotides not matched to a gene: 9. The germline CDR1 and CDR2 sequences are SGHDN and FVKESK. CDR3 protein: CASSQLSGRSTEQFF. Here the CDR3 DNA reads TGTGCCAGCAGCCAGCTTAGCGGGAGATCAACTGAGCAGTTCTTC. Based on the CDR3 plus reference TRBV14 and TRBJ2-1, the full variable domain is EAGVTQFPSHSVIEKGQTVTLRCDPISGHDNLYWYRRVMGKEIKFLLHFVKESKQDESGMPNNRFLAERTGGTYSTLKVQPAELEDSGVYFCASSQLSGRSTEQFFGPGTRLTVL.

This clone was seen once. The chain combines TRBV5-4 with TRBJ2-1; 8 bases agree with TRBD2. This CDR3 is 14 amino acids long. The germline gives CDR1 SGHNT, CDR2 YYREEE (reference sequence). J gave up 6 bases and V 3 bases, and 5 bases lay outside the gene matches. CDR3 region: CASSSGLAVNEQFF. The CDR3 DNA reads TGTGCCAGCAGCTCTGGACTAGCTGTCAATGAGCAGTTCTTC. The full variable domain, its missing parts supplied by reference TRBV5-4 and TRBJ2-1, is ETGVTQSPTHLIKTRGQQVTLRCSSQSGHNTVSWYQQALGQGPQFIFQYYREEENGRGNFPPRFSGLQFPNYSSELNVNALELDDSALYLCASSSGLAVNEQFFGPGTRLTVL.

The chain combines TRBV6-5 with TRBJ2-7; no reliable D call. The CDR3 runs to 11 residues. V lost 7 bases, J lost 0 bases, and 4 bases lay in between. In germline, CDR1 is MNHEY, CDR2 SVGAGI. The CDR3 protein is CASTDSYEQYV. The CDR3 bases are TGTGCCAGCACCGACTCCTACGAGCAGTACGTC.

The chain has TRBV7-9 and TRBJ2-2, with TRBD1 matching over 7 bases. The J segment lost 2 bases and the V segment lost 5 bases, leaving 8 bases of the junction unmatched. This CDR3 region has 16 residues. CDR1 is SEHNR, CDR2 FQNEAQ, per germline (reference sequence). CDR3 in amino acids: CASSLTGPINTGELFF. CDR3 nucleotide sequence: TGTGCCAGCAGCCTGACAGGGCCGATCAACACCGGGGAGCTGTTTTTT.

The J gene is TRBJ1-1, the V gene TRBV19; 10 nucleotides align to TRBD1. Germline V gives CDR1 LNHDA, CDR2 SQIVND (reference sequence). This CDR3 has 15 residues. V lost 7 bases and J lost 5; bases outside the gene matches: 10. The CDR3 DNA follows: TGTGCCAGTAACCCGGACAGGGGGGTACGAACTGAAGCTTTCTTT. This codes for CASNPDRGVRTEAFF.

V gene TRBV4-3 combines with J gene TRBJ2-7; maybe TRBD2 (6 bases). This CDR3 contains 13 residues. Germline CDR1 LGHNA, CDR2 YSLEER. V gave up 0 bases and J gave up 8 bases, with 11 bases separating them. The CDR3 reads CASSQDDRGKQYF. CDR3 sequence (DNA): TGCGCCAGCAGCCAAGATGATCGGGGGAAGCAGTACTTC.

This clone was counted only a few times. The V call is TRBV4-3, the J call TRBJ1-2; D not resolved. In germline, CDR1 is LGHNA, CDR2 YSLEER. V lost 0 bases, J lost 6 bases, and 14 bases lay in between. The CDR3 length is 15 residues. Here the CDR3 reads CASSQDHPGYDGYTF. The CDR3 DNA is TGCGCCAGCAGCCAAGATCATCCGGGGTATGATGGCTACACCTTC.

The chain couples TRBV19 to TRBJ1-1; TRBD1 matches 8 bases. J gave up 1 base and V 6 bases, and 7 bases lay outside the gene matches. This CDR3 contains 15 residues. Germline CDR1 and CDR2: LNHDA and SQIVND (reference sequence). As DNA, the CDR3 is TGTGCCAGTAGCCCCCCAGGGGGCAGGAACACTGAAGCTTTCTTT. Translating gives CASSPPGGRNTEAFF. Full variable domain (rest looked up from reference TRBV19 and TRBJ1-1): DGGITQSPKYLFRKEGQNVTLSCEQNLNHDAMYWYRQDPGQGLRLIYYSQIVNDFQKGDIAEGYSVSREKKESFPLTVTSAQKNPTAFYLCASSPPGGRNTEAFFGQGTRLTVV.

This clone has more than one count but fewer than ten. The rearrangement links TRBV6-1 to TRBJ1-2; 12 nucleotides line up with TRBD1. CDR3 length: 13 residues. The germline V gene encodes CDR1 MNHNS and CDR2 SASEGT. After removal of 7 bases from V and 7 bases from J, the junction contained 4 bases not matched to a gene. CDR3 DNA sequence: TGTGCCAGCACCCGGGACAGGGGGCTTGGCTACACCTTC. It translates to CASTRDRGLGYTF.

The V call is TRBV21-1, the J call TRBJ2-1; TRBD2, as called in the table, went unchecked against the DNA. TRBV21-1 is a documented pseudogene. The CDR3 is 14 amino acids. CDR3 residues: CASPRGSTYNEQFF. CDR3 nucleotides: TGTGCCAGCCCCAGAGGCTCTACCTACAATGAGCAGTTCTTC.

The V gene is TRBV9, the J gene TRBJ2-3, with D tentatively TRBD2 (5 bases). Trimming took 4 bases from V and 5 from J, leaving 11 bases between them. The CDR3 runs 13 residues. Germline loops: CDR1 SGDLS, CDR2 YYNGEE. DNA for the CDR3: TGTGCCAGCAGCTCTGGACTTATAGATACGCAGTATTTT. Translating gives CASSSGLIDTQYF.

There are a few counts of this clone. The V call is TRBV7-9, the J call TRBJ2-6, with 7 bases identical to TRBD1. This CDR3 spans 18 amino acids. The junction had 9 bases not matched to a gene; V was cut back by 3 bases and J by 1 base. Germline values: CDR1 SEHNR, CDR2 FQNEAQ (reference sequence). CDR3 bases: TGTGCCAGCAGCTTCCGGGACAGACGAAAGTCTGGGGCCAACGTCCTGACTTTC. Translation gives CASSFRDRRKSGANVLTF.

The chain has TRBV5-1 and TRBJ2-3; D is possibly TRBD2 (5 bases). Germline V gene sequence: CDR1 SGHRS, CDR2 YFSETQ. This CDR3 is 13 amino acids long. Trimming shortened V by 2 bases and J by 8 bases, and 12 bases separated the two germline ends. The CDR3 sequence is CASSFPGKSTQYF. CDR3 nucleotide sequence: TGCGCCAGCAGCTTTCCGGGAAAGAGTACGCAGTATTTT.

The chain joins TRBV4-3 to TRBJ2-3; D ambiguous. V lost 4 bases, J lost 4 bases, and 21 bases lay in between. The CDR3 length is 17 residues. CDR1 and CDR2 (germline): LGHNA, YSLEER. CDR3 nucleotide sequence: TGCGCCAGCAGCCGCCGAAAGCAAGAGTCGTTTTCAGATACGCAGTATTTT. Translation: CASSRRKQESFSDTQYF.

DNA for the CDR3: TGTGCCAGCTCACAACAGGGAACGTTCCCTGGGGCCAACGTCCTGACTTTC. This codes for CASSQQGTFPGANVLTF. The chain has TRBV18 and TRBJ2-6, with a possible D match to TRBD1 (6 bases). Per the germline V gene, CDR1 is KGHSH and CDR2 is LQKENI. Trimming cost V 4 bases and J 2 bases, with 15 bases left between them. This CDR3 has 17 amino acids.

V and J are TRBV29-1 and TRBJ2-1; D ambiguous. From germline, CDR1 is SQVTM and CDR2 ANQGSEA. Between the trimmed V and J ends, which lost 4 bases and 0 bases, there was a span of 4 bases. This CDR3 contains 12 residues. The DNA for the CDR3 is TGCAGCGTTGTACACTCCTACAATGAGCAGTTCTTC. This sequence encodes CSVVHSYNEQFF.

This chain links TRBV6-5 with TRBJ2-1, with 8 bases that match TRBD2. J was trimmed by 7 bases and V by 2 bases; bases with no gene match: 10. CDR3 size: 16 residues. Germline assignment: CDR1 MNHEY and CDR2 SVGAGI. For the CDR3, the DNA is TGTGCCAGCAGTTACGAAACGGGAGGGCCTGGGAATGAGCAGTTCTTC. Encoded protein: CASSYETGGPGNEQFF.

This chain uses TRBV6-5 with TRBJ2-1; tentative D call: TRBD2 (6 bases). Germline V CDR1 and CDR2: MNHEY, SVGAGI. This CDR3 is built from 12 residues. Between the trimmed V and J ends, which lost 2 bases and 11 bases, there was a span of 10 bases. The CDR3 loop reads CASSYQAGKQFF. CDR3 coding DNA: TGTGCCAGCAGTTACCAAGCGGGTAAGCAGTTCTTC.

This rearrangement joins TRBV9 to TRBJ1-1, with TRBD1 matching 9 bases. The CDR3 runs 15 residues. Germline V gene lookup returns CDR1 SGDLS and CDR2 YYNGEE. V gave up 3 bases and J gave up 4 bases; unmatched junction bases: 7. In nucleotides, the CDR3 is TGTGCCAGCAGCGCCGAGGGACAGGGCGGCACTGAAGCTTTCTTT. It is translated as CASSAEGQGGTEAFF.

The CDR3 region has the DNA TGTGCCAGCAGATCCGGGACAGGCCGCTCTGGGGCCAACGTCCTGACTTTC. It codes for CASRSGTGRSGANVLTF. The chain couples TRBV7-8 to TRBJ2-6, with 8 bases fitting TRBD1. The CDR3 is 17 residues long. CDR1 and CDR2 from the germline V gene are SGHVS and FQNEAQ. V was clipped by 6 bases and J by 0 bases; unmatched bases: 7. The complete variable domain, with remaining parts taken from reference TRBV7-8 and TRBJ2-6, reads GAGVSQSPRYKVAKRGQDVALRCDPISGHVSLFWYQQALGQGPEFLTYFQNEAQLDKSGLPSDRFFAERPEGSVSTLKIQRTQQEDSAVYLCASRSGTGRSGANVLTFGAGSRLTVL.

The chain recombines TRBV6-5 with TRBJ2-7, with D tentatively TRBD1 (5 bases). The CDR3 sequence is 12 residues long. Germline assignment: CDR1 MNHEY and CDR2 SVGAGI. Trimming removed 6 bases from V and 3 bases from J, with 9 bases in between. For the CDR3, the DNA is TGTGCCAGCAGCGCCCAGGGCTACGAGCAGTACGTC. Its protein product is CASSAQGYEQYV.

V and J are TRBV2 and TRBJ1-5, with D unresolved. V lost 9 bases and J 0 bases, leaving 15 bases between the germline ends. CDR1 is SNHLY and CDR2 is FYNNEI in the germline V gene. The CDR3 is 15 amino acids. The CDR3 DNA is TGTGCCAGTAGCGGCGGAGGATATAGCAATCAGCCCCAGCATTTT. It specifies CASSGGGYSNQPQHF.

The chain employs TRBV6-5 and TRBJ2-4, with 8 bases identical to TRBD2. After removal of 2 bases from V and 4 bases from J, the junction contained 4 bases not matched to a gene. CDR1 MNHEY and CDR2 SVGAGI come from the germline V gene. This CDR3 is 15 amino acids long. The CDR3: CASSYTSGEKNIQYF. DNA of the CDR3: TGTGCCAGCAGTTACACTAGCGGAGAGAAAAACATTCAGTACTTC.

This rearrangement joins TRBV29-1 to TRBJ2-2, with 7 nucleotides matching TRBD1. The CDR3 extends over 15 amino acids. With V trimmed by 6 bases and J by 1 base, 8 bases remained unmatched. Germline assignment: CDR1 SQVTM and CDR2 ANQGSEA. CDR3 bases: TGCAGCGTACAGGACCGGGACAGGAACACCGGGGAGCTGTTTTTT. Its protein is CSVQDRDRNTGELFF.

The chain is built from TRBV9 and TRBJ2-7; tentatively, D is TRBD2 (6 bases). The CDR3 runs 14 residues. Germline V gene data show CDR1 as SGDLS and CDR2 as YYNGEE. V was clipped by 3 bases and J by 1 base, with 11 bases between them. CDR3 loop: CASSEPGLSYEQYF. CDR3 bases: TGTGCCAGCAGCGAGCCGGGACTTTCCTACGAGCAGTACTTC.